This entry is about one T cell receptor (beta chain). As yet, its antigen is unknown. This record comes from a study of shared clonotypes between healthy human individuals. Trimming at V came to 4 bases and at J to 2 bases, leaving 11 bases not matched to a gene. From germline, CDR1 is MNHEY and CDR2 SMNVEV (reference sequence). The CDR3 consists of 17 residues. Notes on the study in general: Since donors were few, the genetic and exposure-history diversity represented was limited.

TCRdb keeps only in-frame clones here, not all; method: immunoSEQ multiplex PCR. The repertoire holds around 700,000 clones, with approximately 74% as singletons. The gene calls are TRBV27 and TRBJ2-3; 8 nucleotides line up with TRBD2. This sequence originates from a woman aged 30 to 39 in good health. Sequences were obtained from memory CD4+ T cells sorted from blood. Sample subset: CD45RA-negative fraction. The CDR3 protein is CASSYSLIAGTTDTQYF. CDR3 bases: TGTGCCAGCAGTTATTCTCTTATAGCGGGAACCACAGATACGCAGTATTTT.